The clone carrying this T cell receptor (beta chain) has just a few counts. Its specificity is unknown. This sample also contains other DNA sequences that code for the same CDR3. The data are from a study of cytomegalovirus exposure and HLA in healthy donors. Findings and limits, study-wide: TCR association rates varied by HLA locus in a later analysis, with DRB1 highest and HLA-C lowest.

60 Vbeta and 13 Jbeta primers were used in PCR. This table comes from immunoSEQ multiplex PCR, and its TCRdb copy is limited to in-frame clones, with some not included. This sample has approximately 190,000 clones, with over 75% found just once. Germline-derived CDR1 and CDR2 are SNHLY and FYNNEI. V gave up 6 bases and J gave up 2 bases, with 13 bases separating them. The CDR3 runs 14 residues. This chain joins TRBV2 and TRBJ2-5, with TRBD2 as a possible D gene (6 bases). This clonotype originated in a man aged 45 to 65 in good health and CMV-seronegative. The sequencing sample was made of PBMCs. This chain's CDR3 is CASRGTGGQETQYF. Here the CDR3 DNA reads TGTGCCAGCAGGGGGACTGGTGGGCAAGAGACCCAGTACTTC.